This is a list of T cell receptor beta chains from one sample in a study of blood T cell repertoires in COVID-19. Only in-frame clones appear in the TCRdb table, and some are missing; sequencing was by immunoSEQ multiplex PCR. The table records approximately 160,000 clones, about 90% of them present only once. Sequencing was carried out using PBMCs or T cells enriched from blood (not recorded which). These receptors were taken from a woman aged 50 to 60 who had recovered from COVID-19. CDR3s include the opening cysteine and the closing phenylalanine or tryptophan. Each record gives: V gene, J gene, clone size, D gene, CDR3 DNA, CDR3 protein. A D gene is named only where the DNA matches it firmly. The listing skips clone size in some rows; elsewhere it reads once, few, many or a size class.

V gene: TRBV9; J gene: TRBJ2-3; clone size: once; D gene: TRBD2; CDR3 DNA: TGTGCCAGCAGCGTAGTCGGCGGGAGAGACTTAGATACGCAGTATTTT; CDR3 protein: CASSVVGGRDLDTQYF
V gene: TRBV4-1; J gene: TRBJ2-7; clone size: -; D gene: -; CDR3 DNA: TGCGCCAGCAGCCAAGCAGACAGGCCATCCTACGAGCAGTACTTC; CDR3 protein: CASSQADRPSYEQYF
V gene: TRBV4-3; J gene: TRBJ2-1; clone size: -; D gene: TRBD2; CDR3 DNA: TGCGCCAGCAGCCAAGATGGGGCTAGCGGAGGGGTCTCCTACAATGAGCAGTTCTTC; CDR3 protein: CASSQDGASGGVSYNEQFF
V gene: TRBV28; J gene: TRBJ2-2; clone size: -; D gene: TRBD1; CDR3 DNA: TGTGCCAGCAGTTTAGGGGGACAGGGGTACGGGGAGCTGTTTTTT; CDR3 protein: CASSLGGQGYGELFF
V gene: TRBV7-9; J gene: TRBJ2-1; clone size: few; D gene: TRBD1; CDR3 DNA: TGTGCCAGCAGCCCTCCCGGACAGGGCTCCTACAATGAGCAGTTCTTC; CDR3 protein: CASSPPGQGSYNEQFF
V gene: TRBV7-2; J gene: TRBJ2-7; clone size: -; D gene: TRBD2; CDR3 DNA: TGTGCCAGCAGCTCGACTAGCGGGAGTGGTGAGCAGTACTTC; CDR3 protein: CASSSTSGSGEQYF
V gene: TRBV2; J gene: TRBJ2-3; clone size: -; D gene: TRBD2; CDR3 DNA: TGTGCCAGCAGTAATCGACTAGCCGAGCCGAGCACGCAGTATTTT; CDR3 protein: CASSNRLAEPSTQYF
V gene: TRBV19; J gene: TRBJ2-2; clone size: -; D gene: TRBD2; CDR3 DNA: TGTGCCAGTAGTCCCGAAGGGGCGGGAGGTGACGGGGAGCTGTTTTTT; CDR3 protein: CASSPEGAGGDGELFF
V gene: TRBV5-5; J gene: TRBJ1-4; clone size: few; D gene: -; CDR3 DNA: TGTGCCAGCAGCTTGGACCCAGGGCCTAATGAAAAACTGTTTTTT; CDR3 protein: CASSLDPGPNEKLFF
V gene: TRBV2; J gene: TRBJ1-2; clone size: -; D gene: -; CDR3 DNA: TGTGCCAGCAGTGAAGCGGCAGTAAACTATGGCTACACCTTC; CDR3 protein: CASSEAAVNYGYTF
V gene: TRBV2; J gene: TRBJ1-3; clone size: few; D gene: -; CDR3 DNA: TGTGCCAGCAGGCGTAGCGGGTTGGTCGGAAACACCATATATTTT; CDR3 protein: CASRRSGLVGNTIYF
V gene: TRBV5-1; J gene: TRBJ2-3; clone size: -; D gene: -; CDR3 DNA: TGCGCCAGCAGCTTGGCCGGGATCGGTACAGATACGCAGTATTTT; CDR3 protein: CASSLAGIGTDTQYF
V gene: TRBV9; J gene: TRBJ2-1; clone size: -; D gene: TRBD2; CDR3 DNA: TGTGCCAGCAGCTATGGTGGGACTATATACAATGAGCAGTTCTTC; CDR3 protein: CASSYGGTIYNEQFF
V gene: TRBV9; J gene: TRBJ2-7; clone size: few; D gene: -; CDR3 DNA: TGTGCCAGCAGCGTGTTTGACGGGGACGAGCAGTACTTC; CDR3 protein: CASSVFDGDEQYF
V gene: TRBV5-1; J gene: TRBJ2-1; clone size: -; D gene: TRBD1; CDR3 DNA: TGCGCCAGCAGCTTGGATGGACAGGGTGTCGCCTATGAGCAGTTCTTC; CDR3 protein: CASSLDGQGVAYEQFF
V gene: TRBV5-5; J gene: TRBJ2-1; clone size: -; D gene: TRBD2; CDR3 DNA: TGTGCCAGCATTCAAGCGGGAGGCGGCTACAATGAGCAGTTCTTC; CDR3 protein: CASIQAGGGYNEQFF
V gene: TRBV4-1; J gene: TRBJ2-2; clone size: -; D gene: -; CDR3 DNA: TGCGCCAGCAGCGCCGGACTTCGGTCTGGGGAGCTGTTTTTT; CDR3 protein: CASSAGLRSGELFF
V gene: TRBV18; J gene: TRBJ2-1; clone size: -; D gene: -; CDR3 DNA: TGTGCCAGCTCACCAACAGGGTCGTCCTACAATGAGCAGTTCTTC; CDR3 protein: CASSPTGSSYNEQFF
V gene: TRBV5-6; J gene: TRBJ2-1; clone size: few; D gene: TRBD2; CDR3 DNA: TGTGCCAGCAGCTCCCCGAGGGGTGGTAGCGGGAGGGCCTGGGAGTTCTTC; CDR3 protein: CASSSPRGGSGRAWEFF